This record concerns one T cell receptor (beta chain) sequence. These data are taken from a study of technical replicates of blood from a handful of donors. The table came from immunoSEQ multiplex PCR; TCRdb's copy has only in-frame clones and leaves some out. The sample includes roughly 85,000 clones, 85% to 95% of them seen just once. This TCR was recovered from a human donor in good health. The specimen sequenced was T cells isolated from PBMCs.

The CDR3 protein is CATSRGGGSYGYTF. The DNA for the CDR3 is TGTGCCACCAGCAGAGGAGGGGGATCCTATGGCTACACCTTC. V gene TRBV15 combines with J gene TRBJ1-2; D is perhaps TRBD1 (6 bases). The germline gives CDR1 LNHNV, CDR2 YYDKDF (reference sequence). The V gene lost 1 base and the J gene lost 4 bases, with 10 bases spanning the gap. The CDR3 length is 14 residues.